One sample yielded the 14 T cell receptor beta chains listed below, sequenced in a study of HIV-infected patients and healthy controls. Using its own MiXCR run on the 5' RACE reads, TCRdb lists one record per CDR3 protein. This sample yields more than 15,000 distinct CDR3 sequences, of which roughly 20% are seen a single time; 33% belongs to the top ten. The specimen was CD8+ T cells from blood. The receptors originated from a human donor in good health.

The chain joins TRBV2 to TRBJ2-3, with 10 bases aligning to TRBD1. This CDR3 contains 17 residues. The V and J ends lost 6 bases and 4 bases, in that order; junction bases with no gene match: 13. The germline gives CDR1 SNHLY, CDR2 FYNNEI. In DNA form, the CDR3 reads TGTGCCAGCAGCATGCCGGGACAGGGGCGAGGCTCAGATACGCAGTATTTT. Translating it yields CASSMPGQGRGSDTQYF.

V gene TRBV2 combines with J gene TRBJ2-1; the D gene is possibly TRBD2 (6 bases). Germline V lookup: CDR1 SNHLY, CDR2 FYNNEI. Trimming cost V 8 bases and J 4 bases, with 15 bases left between them. The CDR3 sequence is 14 residues long. The CDR3 is CASANGRAYNEQFF. CDR3 bases: TGTGCCAGCGCGAACGGGAGAGCATACAATGAGCAGTTCTTC.

The chain links TRBV11-2 to TRBJ2-3; D ambiguous. V lost 5 bases and J lost 4, with 16 bases in between. This CDR3 has 15 amino acids. CDR1 SGHAT and CDR2 FQNNGV come from the germline V gene. This CDR3 is CASSQGIGHSDTQYF. CDR3 coding DNA: TGTGCCAGCAGCCAAGGAATAGGGCATTCAGATACGCAGTATTTT.

This clonotype was counted ten times or more. The rearrangement joins TRBV27 to TRBJ1-2; the D gene is possibly TRBD1 (6 bases). This CDR3 comprises 18 residues. The germline CDR1 and CDR2 sequences are MNHEY and SMNVEV (reference sequence). The V end lost 2 bases, the J end lost 3 bases, and 22 bases lay between the germline ends. CDR3 amino acids: CASSLRGWIGDGDYGYTF. For the CDR3, the DNA is TGTGCCAGCAGTTTAAGGGGGTGGATCGGGGATGGGGACTATGGCTACACCTTC.

This clonotype has ten or more counts. V gene TRBV3-1 combines with J gene TRBJ1-5; D possibly corresponds to TRBD1 (5 bases). V was clipped by 0 bases and J by 2 bases, with 11 bases between them. CDR3 length: 16 amino acids. Germline assignment: CDR1 LGHDT and CDR2 YNNKEL (reference sequence). The CDR3: CASSQDRAGRNQPQHF. CDR3 DNA: TGTGCCAGCAGCCAAGACAGGGCTGGCCGCAATCAGCCCCAGCATTTT.

By sample share, this clonotype is medium-sized. The chain recombines TRBV4-1 with TRBJ1-1; maybe TRBD1 (6 bases). Between the trimmed V and J ends, which lost 0 bases and 8 bases, there was a span of 7 bases. The CDR3 is 12 amino acids. Germline CDR1 is MGHRA and CDR2 is YSYEKL. The CDR3 loop is CASSQDGTEAFF. CDR3 bases: TGCGCCAGCAGCCAAGATGGGACAGAAGCTTTCTTT.

The chain combines TRBV19 with TRBJ1-5, with unresolved D. Between the trimmed V and J ends, which lost 5 bases and 4 bases, there was a span of 6 bases. Germline loops: CDR1 LNHDA, CDR2 SQIVND (reference sequence). The CDR3 consists of 12 residues. CDR3 residues: CASSYPNQPQHF. As DNA, the CDR3 is TGTGCCAGTAGTTACCCAAATCAGCCCCAGCATTTT.

This clonotype qualifies as medium-sized. CDR3 bases: TGTGCCAGCAGCCAAGAAGCGGGAGGGCCAGATACGCAGTATTTT. It encodes CASSQEAGGPDTQYF. V and J are TRBV4-2 and TRBJ2-3; 10 bases agree with TRBD2. The CDR3 extends over 15 amino acids. With V trimmed by 0 bases and J by 4 bases, 1 base remained unmatched. The germline V gene has CDR1 LGHNA and CDR2 YNFKEQ.

The rearrangement links TRBV7-9 to TRBJ2-3; D is uncertain. Per the germline V gene, CDR1 is SEHNR and CDR2 is FQNEAQ (reference sequence). V lost 4 bases to trimming and J lost 5 bases, with 7 bases between them. CDR3 length: 12 residues. CDR3 region: CASSSVVDTQYF. CDR3 nucleotide sequence: TGTGCCAGCAGCTCGGTGGTAGATACGCAGTATTTT.

V and J are TRBV27 and TRBJ2-1; the D call may be TRBD1 or TRBD2 (5 bases each). The CDR3 contains 13 residues. Germline loops: CDR1 MNHEY, CDR2 SMNVEV (reference sequence). Between the trimmed V and J ends, which lost 3 bases and 7 bases, there was a span of 10 bases. The CDR3 region has the DNA TGTGCCAGCAGTTTGGGACCCAATAATGAGCAGTTCTTC. Translation gives CASSLGPNNEQFF.

In this sample, this clonotype turned up a few times. The chain is built from TRBV9 and TRBJ2-5; 7 bases fit TRBD2. J gave up 2 bases and V 3 bases, and 10 bases lay outside the gene matches. CDR1 and CDR2 from the germline V gene are SGDLS and YYNGEE. CDR3 length equals 16 residues. As DNA, the CDR3 is TGTGCCAGCAGCGGGACCGACTCGGGACTACAAGAGACCCAGTACTTC. Its protein product is CASSGTDSGLQETQYF.

This clonotype was seen at least ten times. V is TRBV25-1 and J is TRBJ1-1; D may be TRBD1 (5 bases). This CDR3 has 14 amino acids. Germline V lookup: CDR1 MGHDK, CDR2 SYGVNS. V was pared by 4 bases and J by 0 bases, with 9 bases between. CDR3 amino acids: CASSAGLLNTEAFF. Here the CDR3 DNA reads TGTGCCAGCAGTGCAGGGTTACTGAACACTGAAGCTTTCTTT.

This chain joins TRBV4-1 and TRBJ2-5; no firm D call. The CDR3 runs to 15 residues. V gave up 1 base and J gave up 5 bases, with 14 bases separating them. Germline assignment: CDR1 MGHRA and CDR2 YSYEKL. DNA for the CDR3: TGCGCCAGCAGCCAAGCCTCCGGGTCATACGAGACCCAGTACTTC. Translating gives CASSQASGSYETQYF.

This clonotype was observed a handful of times. The chain couples TRBV9 to TRBJ2-2; TRBD2 aligns across 14 bases. The V gene's germline CDR1 is SGDLS and CDR2 YYNGEE. CDR3 size: 15 residues. V lost 5 bases, J lost 8 bases, and 5 bases stayed unmatched. The DNA of the CDR3 is TGTGCCAGCAGAGAGGGACTAGCGGGAGTAGGGGAGCTGTTTTTT. Translating it yields CASREGLAGVGELFF.